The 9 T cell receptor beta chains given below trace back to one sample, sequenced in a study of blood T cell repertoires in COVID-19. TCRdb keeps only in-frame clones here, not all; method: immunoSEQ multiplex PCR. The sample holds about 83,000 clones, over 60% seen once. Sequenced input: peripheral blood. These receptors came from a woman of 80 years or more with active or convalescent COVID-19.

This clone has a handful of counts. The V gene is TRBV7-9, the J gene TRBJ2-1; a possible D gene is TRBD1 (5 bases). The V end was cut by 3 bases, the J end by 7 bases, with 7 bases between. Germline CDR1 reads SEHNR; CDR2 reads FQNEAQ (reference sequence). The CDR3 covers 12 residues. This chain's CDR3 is CASSFSGNEQFF. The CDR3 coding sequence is TGTGCCAGCAGCTTTTCAGGGAATGAGCAGTTCTTC.

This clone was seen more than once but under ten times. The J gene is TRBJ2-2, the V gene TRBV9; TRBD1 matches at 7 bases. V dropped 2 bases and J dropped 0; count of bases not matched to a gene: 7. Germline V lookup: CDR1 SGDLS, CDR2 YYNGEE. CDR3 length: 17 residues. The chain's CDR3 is CASSVGKGASNTGELFF. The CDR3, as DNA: TGTGCCAGCAGCGTTGGCAAGGGGGCTTCGAACACCGGGGAGCTGTTTTTT.

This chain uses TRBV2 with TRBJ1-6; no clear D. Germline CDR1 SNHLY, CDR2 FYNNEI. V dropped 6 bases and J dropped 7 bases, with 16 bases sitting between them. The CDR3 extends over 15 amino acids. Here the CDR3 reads CASSAWIRGNSPLHF. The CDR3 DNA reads TGTGCCAGCAGCGCGTGGATACGAGGAAATTCACCCCTCCACTTT.

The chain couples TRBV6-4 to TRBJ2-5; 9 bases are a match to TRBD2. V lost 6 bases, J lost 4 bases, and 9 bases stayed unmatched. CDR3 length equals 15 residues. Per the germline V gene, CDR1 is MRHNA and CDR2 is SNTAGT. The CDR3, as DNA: TGTGCCAGCAGCAAAGCGGGGGGCAGGGGAGAGACCCAGTACTTC. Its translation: CASSKAGGRGETQYF.

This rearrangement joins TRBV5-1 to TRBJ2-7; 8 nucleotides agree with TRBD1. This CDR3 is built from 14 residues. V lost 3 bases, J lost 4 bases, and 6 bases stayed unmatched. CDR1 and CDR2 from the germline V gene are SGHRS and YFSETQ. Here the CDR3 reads CASSSSTGEYEQYF. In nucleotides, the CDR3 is TGCGCCAGCAGCTCCTCGACAGGGGAGTACGAGCAGTACTTC.

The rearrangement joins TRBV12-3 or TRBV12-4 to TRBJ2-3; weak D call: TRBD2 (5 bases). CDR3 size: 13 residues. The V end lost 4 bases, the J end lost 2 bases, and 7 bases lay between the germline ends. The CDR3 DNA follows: TGTGCCAGCAGTTCGGGATACACAGATACGCAGTATTTT. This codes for CASSSGYTDTQYF.

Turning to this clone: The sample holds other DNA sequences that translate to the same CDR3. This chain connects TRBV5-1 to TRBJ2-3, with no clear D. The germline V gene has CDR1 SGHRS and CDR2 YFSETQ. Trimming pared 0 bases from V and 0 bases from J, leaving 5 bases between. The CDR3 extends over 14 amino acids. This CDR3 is CASSLDSSTDTQYF. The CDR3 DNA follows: TGCGCCAGCAGCTTGGACAGTAGCACAGATACGCAGTATTTT.

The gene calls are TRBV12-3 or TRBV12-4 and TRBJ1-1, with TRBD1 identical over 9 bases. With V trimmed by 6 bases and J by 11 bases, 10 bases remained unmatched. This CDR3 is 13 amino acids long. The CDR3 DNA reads TGTGCCAGCAGCCGAACAGGGGGCGCCCGGGCTTTCTTT. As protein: CASSRTGGARAFF.

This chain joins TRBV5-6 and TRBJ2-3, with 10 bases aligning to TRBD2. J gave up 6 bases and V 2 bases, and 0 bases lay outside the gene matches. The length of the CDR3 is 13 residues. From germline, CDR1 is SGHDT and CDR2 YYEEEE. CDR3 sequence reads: CASSLAGGDTQYF. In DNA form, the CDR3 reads TGTGCCAGCAGCTTAGCGGGAGGGGATACGCAGTATTTT.